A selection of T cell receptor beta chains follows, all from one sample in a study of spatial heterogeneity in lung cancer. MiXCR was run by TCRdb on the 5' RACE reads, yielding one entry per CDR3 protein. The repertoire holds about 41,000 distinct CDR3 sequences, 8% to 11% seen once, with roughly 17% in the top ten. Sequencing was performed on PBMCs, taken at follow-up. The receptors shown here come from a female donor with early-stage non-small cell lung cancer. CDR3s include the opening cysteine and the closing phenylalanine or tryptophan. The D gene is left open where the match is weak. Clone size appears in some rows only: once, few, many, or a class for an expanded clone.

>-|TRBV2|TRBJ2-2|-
CASSEEGAGELFF
TGTGCCAGCAGTGAAGAAGGAGCTGGGGAGCTGTTTTTT
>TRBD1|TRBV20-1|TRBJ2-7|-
CSARKPATGDEQYF
TGCAGTGCTAGAAAACCGGCGACAGGGGACGAGCAGTACTTC
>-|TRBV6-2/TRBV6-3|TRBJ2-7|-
CASSPRGEQYF
TGTGCCAGCAGTCCTCGCGGAGAGCAGTACTTC
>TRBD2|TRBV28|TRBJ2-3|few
CASLSGGASTDTQYF
TGTGCCAGCCTTAGCGGGGGCGCTAGCACAGATACGCAGTATTTT
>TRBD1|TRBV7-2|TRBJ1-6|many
CASSFRDRNSPLHF
TGTGCCAGCAGCTTCCGGGACAGGAATTCACCCCTCCACTTT
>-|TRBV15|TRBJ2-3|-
CATSRVEVDTQYF
TGTGCCACCAGCAGAGTAGAGGTGGATACGCAGTATTTT
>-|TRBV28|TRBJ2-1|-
CASSLDFNSYNEQFF
TGTGCCAGCAGTTTAGACTTTAACTCCTACAATGAGCAGTTCTTC
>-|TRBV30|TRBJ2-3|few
CAWSVSLAGADTQYF
TGTGCCTGGAGTGTTTCCCTGGCTGGGGCAGATACGCAGTATTTT
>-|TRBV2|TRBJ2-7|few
CASSGGLLYEQYF
TGTGCCAGCAGTGGGGGACTTCTTTACGAGCAGTACTTC
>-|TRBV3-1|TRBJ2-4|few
CASSQAPLAKNIQYF
TGTGCCAGCAGCCAAGCCCCACTAGCCAAAAACATTCAGTACTTC
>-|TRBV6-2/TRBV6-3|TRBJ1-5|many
CASSSTGTNQPQHF
TGTGCCAGCAGTTCAACAGGGACTAATCAGCCCCAGCATTTT
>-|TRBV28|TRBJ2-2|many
CASSGAGVKTGELFF
TGTGCCAGCAGCGGGGCAGGGGTAAAGACCGGGGAGCTGTTTTTT
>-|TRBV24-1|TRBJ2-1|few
CATSDSGTYNEKQFF
TGTGCCACCAGTGATTCCGGGACCTACAATGAGAAGCAGTTCTTC
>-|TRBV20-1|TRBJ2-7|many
CSANGPMEVSEQYF
TGCAGTGCCAACGGGCCCATGGAGGTATCCGAGCAGTACTTC
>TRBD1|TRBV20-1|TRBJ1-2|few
CSARDRGHGYTF
TGCAGTGCTAGGGACAGGGGGCATGGCTACACCTTC
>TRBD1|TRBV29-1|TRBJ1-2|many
CSVEVAVKGAYTF
TGCAGCGTTGAAGTCGCGGTCAAGGGGGCCTACACCTTC
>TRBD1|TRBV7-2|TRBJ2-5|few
CASQTGVHQETQYF
TGTGCCAGCCAGACAGGGGTCCATCAAGAGACCCAGTACTTC
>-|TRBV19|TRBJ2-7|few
CASSGGISYEQYF
TGTGCCAGTAGTGGGGGCATCTCCTACGAGCAGTACTTC
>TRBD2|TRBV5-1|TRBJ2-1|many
CASSLVAGGGYNEQFF
TGCGCCAGCAGCTTGGTAGCGGGAGGCGGGTACAATGAGCAGTTCTTC
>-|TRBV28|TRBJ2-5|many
CASSSPGTQGGETQYF
TGTGCCAGCAGTTCTCCCGGGACGCAGGGAGGCGAGACCCAGTACTTC
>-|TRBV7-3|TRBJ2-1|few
CASSLRGGQLIYNEQFF
TGTGCCAGCAGCTTAAGGGGGGGACAGCTAATCTACAATGAGCAGTTCTTC
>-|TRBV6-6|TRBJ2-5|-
CASSYGGTLPQDF
TGTGCCAGCAGTTACGGGGGCACCCTACCCCAGGACTTC
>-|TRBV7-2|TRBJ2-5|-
CASSLWGDQETQYF
TGTGCCAGCAGCTTATGGGGGGACCAAGAGACCCAGTACTTC
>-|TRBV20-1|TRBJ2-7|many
CSASLRDPPYEQYF
TGCAGTGCCAGCCTCCGGGACCCACCCTACGAGCAGTACTTC
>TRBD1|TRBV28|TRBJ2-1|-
CASSPGQGINEQFF
TGTGCCAGCAGCCCTGGACAGGGCATCAATGAGCAGTTCTTC
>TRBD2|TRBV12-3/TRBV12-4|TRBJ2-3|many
CASRDVAGSSTDTQYF
TGTGCCAGCAGAGACGTAGCGGGCTCTAGCACAGATACGCAGTATTTT
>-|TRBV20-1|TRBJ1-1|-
CSARAAGRMNTEAFF
TGCAGTGCTAGAGCGGCGGGACGGATGAACACTGAAGCTTTCTTT
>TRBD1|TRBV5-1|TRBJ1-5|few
CASSPDRGGQPQHF
TGCGCCAGCAGCCCCGACAGGGGGGGTCAGCCCCAGCATTTT
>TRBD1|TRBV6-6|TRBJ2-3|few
CASRPSTGATDTQYF
TGTGCCAGCAGGCCCTCGACAGGGGCCACAGATACGCAGTATTTT
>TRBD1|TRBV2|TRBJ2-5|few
CASSEAAGGTQYF
TGTGCCAGCAGTGAAGCTGCAGGGGGGACCCAGTACTTC
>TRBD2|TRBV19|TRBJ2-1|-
CASSTLAGGLYNEQFF
TGTGCCAGTAGTACCTTAGCGGGGGGCCTTTACAATGAGCAGTTCTTC
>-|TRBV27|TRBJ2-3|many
CASSFGGRRTDTQYF
TGTGCCAGCAGCTTCGGGGGGCGTAGGACAGATACGCAGTATTTT
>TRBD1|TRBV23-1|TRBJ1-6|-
CASSHAGTVVNSPLHF
TGCGCCAGCAGTCATGCCGGGACAGTCGTTAATTCACCCCTCCACTTT
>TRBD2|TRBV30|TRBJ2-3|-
CAWRIGTSGDTQYF
TGTGCCTGGAGGATCGGGACTAGCGGGGATACGCAGTATTTT
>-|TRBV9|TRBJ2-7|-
CASSVGDWGPYEQYF
TGTGCCAGCAGCGTAGGAGATTGGGGTCCCTACGAGCAGTACTTC
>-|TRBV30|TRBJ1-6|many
CAWRGDMNDSPLHF
TGTGCCTGGAGAGGGGATATGAATGATTCACCCCTCCACTTT
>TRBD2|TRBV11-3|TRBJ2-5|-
CASSSLAGGTQYF
TGTGCCAGCAGCTCTTTAGCGGGCGGGACCCAGTACTTC
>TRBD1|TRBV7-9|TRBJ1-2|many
CASSLGGTGASGYTF
TGTGCCAGCAGCTTAGGTGGGACAGGGGCGTCTGGCTACACCTTC
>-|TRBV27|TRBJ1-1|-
CASSLRQPSEAFF
TGTGCCAGCAGTCTGAGACAGCCTTCTGAAGCTTTCTTT
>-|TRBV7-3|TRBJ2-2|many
CASHEGLNTGELFF
TGTGCCTCACATGAGGGTTTGAACACCGGGGAGCTGTTTTTT
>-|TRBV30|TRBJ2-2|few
CAWSVGLNTGELFF
TGTGCCTGGAGTGTGGGGCTCAACACCGGGGAGCTGTTTTTT
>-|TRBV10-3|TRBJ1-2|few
CASTDSNYGYTF
TGTGCCTCCACGGACAGTAACTATGGCTACACCTTC
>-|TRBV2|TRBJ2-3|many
CASRDKGTDTQYF
TGTGCCAGCAGGGACAAGGGTACAGATACGCAGTATTTT
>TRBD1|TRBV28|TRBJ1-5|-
CASSTGARGSNKPQHF
TGTGCCAGCAGTACAGGGGCCAGGGGGTCAAATAAGCCCCAGCATTTT
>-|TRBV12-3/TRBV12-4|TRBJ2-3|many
CASSPPGRGLDTQYF
TGTGCCAGCAGTCCCCCGGGACGAGGGTTGGATACGCAGTATTTT
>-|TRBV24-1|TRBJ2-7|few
CATSDLRRLTYEQYF
TGTGCCACCAGTGATTTGCGCAGGCTTACCTACGAGCAGTACTTC
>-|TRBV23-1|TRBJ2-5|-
CASSQSGEETQYF
TGCGCCAGCAGTCAATCGGGGGAAGAGACCCAGTACTTC
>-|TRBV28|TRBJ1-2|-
CASITQGAYGYTF
TGTGCCAGCATCACGCAGGGCGCCTATGGCTACACCTTC